This T cell receptor beta chain appears in the sequencing data of a study of control samples from healthy donors and cancer patients. Repertoires were generated with immunoSEQ multiplex PCR, while TCRdb's copy carries only in-frame clones and drops some. The sample lists 55,000 to 85,000 clones; around 87% were seen once. Germline trimming cut 6 bases from V and 2 bases from J; bases unmatched to any gene: 4. In germline, CDR1 is MNHEY, CDR2 SVGAGI. CDR3 length equals 14 residues. Specimen: PBMCs. The chain couples TRBV6-5 to TRBJ2-7; 10 bases line up with TRBD2. The TCR originated in a woman in her 50s with head and neck cancer. The CDR3: CASRVAGGTYEQYF. CDR3 in DNA: TGTGCCAGCAGGGTAGCGGGGGGAACCTACGAGCAGTACTTC.